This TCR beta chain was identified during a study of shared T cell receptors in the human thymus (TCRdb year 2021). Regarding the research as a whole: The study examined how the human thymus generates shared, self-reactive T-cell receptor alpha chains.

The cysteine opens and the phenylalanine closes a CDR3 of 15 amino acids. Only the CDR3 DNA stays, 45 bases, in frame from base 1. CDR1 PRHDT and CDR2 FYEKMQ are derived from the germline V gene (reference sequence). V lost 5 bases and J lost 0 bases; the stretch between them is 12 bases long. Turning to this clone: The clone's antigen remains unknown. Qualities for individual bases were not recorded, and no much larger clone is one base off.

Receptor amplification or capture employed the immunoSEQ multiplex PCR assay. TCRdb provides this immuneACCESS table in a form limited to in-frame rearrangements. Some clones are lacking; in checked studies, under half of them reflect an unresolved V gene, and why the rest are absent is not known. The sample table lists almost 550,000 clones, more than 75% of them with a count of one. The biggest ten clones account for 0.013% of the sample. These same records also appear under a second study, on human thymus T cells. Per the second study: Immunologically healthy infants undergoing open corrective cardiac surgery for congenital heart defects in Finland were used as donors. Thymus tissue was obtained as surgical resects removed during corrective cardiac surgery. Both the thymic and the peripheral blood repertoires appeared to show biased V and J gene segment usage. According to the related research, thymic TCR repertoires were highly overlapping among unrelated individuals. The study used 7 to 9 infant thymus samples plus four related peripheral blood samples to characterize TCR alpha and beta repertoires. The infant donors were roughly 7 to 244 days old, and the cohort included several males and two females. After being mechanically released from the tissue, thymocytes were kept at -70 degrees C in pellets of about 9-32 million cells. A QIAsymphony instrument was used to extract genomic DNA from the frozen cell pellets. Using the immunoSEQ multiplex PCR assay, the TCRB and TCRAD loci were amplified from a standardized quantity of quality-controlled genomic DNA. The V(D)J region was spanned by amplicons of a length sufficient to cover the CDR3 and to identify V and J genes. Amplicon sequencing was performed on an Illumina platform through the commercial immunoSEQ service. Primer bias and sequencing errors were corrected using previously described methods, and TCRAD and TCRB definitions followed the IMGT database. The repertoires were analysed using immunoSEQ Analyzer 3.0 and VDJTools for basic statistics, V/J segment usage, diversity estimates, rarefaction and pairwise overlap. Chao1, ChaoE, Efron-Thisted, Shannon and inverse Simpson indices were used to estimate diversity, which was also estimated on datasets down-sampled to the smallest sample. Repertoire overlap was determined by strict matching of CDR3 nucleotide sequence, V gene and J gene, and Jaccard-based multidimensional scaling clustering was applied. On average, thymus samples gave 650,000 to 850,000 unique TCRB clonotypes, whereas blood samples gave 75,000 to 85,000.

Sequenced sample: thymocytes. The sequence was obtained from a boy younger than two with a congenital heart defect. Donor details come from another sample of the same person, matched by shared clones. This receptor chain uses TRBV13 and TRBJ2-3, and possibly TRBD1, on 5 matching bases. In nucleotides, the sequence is TGTGCCAGCAGCGTACAGGAATTTAGCACAGATACGCAGTATTTT. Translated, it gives CASSVQEFSTDTQYF.